The text below deals with one TCR beta chain. Sequenced by immunoSEQ multiplex PCR; TCRdb stores in-frame clones only, minus some. The table has tens of thousands of clones, just under 90% seen once. The sample belongs to a study of OX40 agonist ivuxolimab in advanced cancers. As for the study in general: Three patients, one with hepatocellular carcinoma and two with cutaneous melanoma, achieved partial responses.

J lost 2 bases, V lost 6 bases, and 1 base had no gene match. The germline V gene encodes CDR1 SQVTM and CDR2 ANQGSEA. The CDR3 has 11 residues. V usage is TRBV29-1 and J usage is TRBJ2-7; 7 bases are shared with TRBD1. The sample was CD4+ or CD8+ T cells sorted from blood, taken in a trial of the OX40 agonist ivuxolimab. The clonotype comes from an adult with an advanced solid tumor such as melanoma, head and neck, liver or kidney cancer. The CDR3 is CSVGTAYEQYF. The CDR3 DNA reads TGCAGCGTCGGGACAGCCTACGAGCAGTACTTC.